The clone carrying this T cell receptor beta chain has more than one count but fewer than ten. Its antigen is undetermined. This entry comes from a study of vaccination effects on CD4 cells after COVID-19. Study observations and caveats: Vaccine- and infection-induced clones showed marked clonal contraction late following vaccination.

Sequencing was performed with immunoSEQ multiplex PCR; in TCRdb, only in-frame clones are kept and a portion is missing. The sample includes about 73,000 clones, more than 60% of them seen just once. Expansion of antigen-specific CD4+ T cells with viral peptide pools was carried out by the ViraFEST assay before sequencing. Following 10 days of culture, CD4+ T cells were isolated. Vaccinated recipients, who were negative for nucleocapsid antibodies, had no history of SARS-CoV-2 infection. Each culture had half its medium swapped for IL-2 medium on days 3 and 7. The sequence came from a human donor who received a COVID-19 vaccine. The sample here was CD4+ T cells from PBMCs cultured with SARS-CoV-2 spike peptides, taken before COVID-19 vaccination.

The CDR3 loop is CASSLRRGGSDTQYF. For the CDR3, the DNA is TGTGCCAGCAGCCTGAGGAGGGGAGGGTCAGATACGCAGTATTTT. The chain couples TRBV27 to TRBJ2-3; 7 nucleotides agree with TRBD2. The germline CDR1 and CDR2 sequences are MNHEY and SMNVEV (reference sequence). The CDR3 extends over 15 amino acids. The ends lost 6 bases at V and 4 bases at J; junction bases unmatched: 10.